The entry that follows covers one TCR beta chain sequence. The antigen is unknown. Using unique molecular identifiers, the investigators prepared the TCRbeta library. MiXCR was run by TCRdb on the PCR reads, yielding one entry per CDR3 protein. The data contain 200,000 or so distinct CDR3 sequences, 7% to 9% of them singletons. This record comes from a study of T-cell reconstitution after alpha-beta-depleted transplantation in children. Study-level findings and limits: It was surviving recipient T cells and thymic progenitors that gave some patients high TCRbeta diversity at day 60. Reported findings indicate that, about two months after transplant, alpha-beta T cells came from several hundred expanded clones, which were derived from non-depleted graft cells.

CDR3 length: 13 residues. Germline V gene lookup returns CDR1 LGHNA and CDR2 YNFKEQ. Trimming cost V 10 bases and J 5 bases, with 17 bases left between them. This TCR was recovered from a male patient between 2 and 10 years old who had a stem cell transplant for acute myeloid leukemia, so the T cells may come from the graft donor. The source was PBMCs, mostly from graft donor cells, collected 360 days after TCRalphabeta/CD19-depleted stem cell transplant. This sequence joins TRBV4-2 and TRBJ2-5; D ambiguous. CDR3 amino acids: CAMGPGQIETQYF. The CDR3 coding sequence is TGTGCCATGGGCCCCGGGCAGATCGAGACCCAGTACTTC.